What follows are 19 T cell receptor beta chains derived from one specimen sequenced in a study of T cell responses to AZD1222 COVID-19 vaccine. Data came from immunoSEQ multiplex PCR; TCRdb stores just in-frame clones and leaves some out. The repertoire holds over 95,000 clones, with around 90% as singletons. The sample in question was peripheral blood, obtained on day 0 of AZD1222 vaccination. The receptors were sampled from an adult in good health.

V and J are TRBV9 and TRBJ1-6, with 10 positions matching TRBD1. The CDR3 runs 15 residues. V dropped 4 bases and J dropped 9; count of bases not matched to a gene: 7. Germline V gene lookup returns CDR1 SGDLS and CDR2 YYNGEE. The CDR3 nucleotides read TGTGCCAGCAGCTCTTCTCGGGACAGGGGTTCACCCCTCCACTTT. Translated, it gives CASSSSRDRGSPLHF.

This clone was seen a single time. CDR3 sequence reads: CASSTGSVGYTF. CDR3 DNA sequence: TGCGCCAGCAGCACAGGGTCAGTGGGCTACACCTTC. V gene TRBV4-3 combines with J gene TRBJ1-2; the D gene is possibly TRBD1 (6 bases). Germline V lookup: CDR1 LGHNA, CDR2 YSLEER. The CDR3 runs 12 residues. With 5 bases removed from V and 8 bases from J, the gap between germline ends came to 12 bases.

The CDR3: CASSHGRQRLFF. The CDR3 DNA reads TGTGCCAGCAGCCACGGACGGCAGCGGCTGTTTTTT. This chain connects TRBV7-9 to TRBJ1-4, with D hard to call. The germline V gene encodes CDR1 SEHNR and CDR2 FQNEAQ (reference sequence). CDR3 length: 12 residues. V was trimmed by 5 bases and J by 14 bases, leaving 15 bases between them.

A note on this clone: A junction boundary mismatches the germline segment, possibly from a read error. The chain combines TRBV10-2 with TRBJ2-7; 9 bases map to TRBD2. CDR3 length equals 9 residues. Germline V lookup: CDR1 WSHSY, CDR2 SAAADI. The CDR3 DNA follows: TGCGCCAGCAGTGGTAGCGGGGGCTTC. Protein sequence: CASSGSGGF.

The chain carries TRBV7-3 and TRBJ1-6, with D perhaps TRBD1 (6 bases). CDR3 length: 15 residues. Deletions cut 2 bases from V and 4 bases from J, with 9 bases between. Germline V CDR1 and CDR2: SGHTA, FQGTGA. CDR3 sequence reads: CASSLLDRYNSPLHF. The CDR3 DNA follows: TGTGCCAGCAGCTTACTGGACAGATATAATTCACCCCTCCACTTT.

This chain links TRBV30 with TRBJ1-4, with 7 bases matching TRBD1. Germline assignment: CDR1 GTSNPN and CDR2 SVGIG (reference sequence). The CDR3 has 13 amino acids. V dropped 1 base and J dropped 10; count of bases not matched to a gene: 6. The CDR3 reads CAWSAGGPGKLFF. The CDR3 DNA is TGTGCCTGGAGTGCAGGGGGGCCAGGAAAACTGTTTTTT.

CDR3 sequence: CASGDSTDTQYF. The CDR3 DNA is TGTGCCAGCGGGGACAGCACAGATACGCAGTATTTT. The rearrangement links TRBV9 to TRBJ2-3; the D gene could be TRBD1 or TRBD2 (5 bases each). Trimming took off 7 bases at V and 0 bases at J, with 6 bases between the two ends. From germline, CDR1 is SGDLS and CDR2 YYNGEE. The CDR3 contains 12 residues. The entire variable domain, with the rest obtained from reference TRBV9 and TRBJ2-3, is as follows: DSGVTQTPKHLITATGQRVTLRCSPRSGDLSVYWYQQSLDQGLQFLIQYYNGEERAKGNILERFSAQQFPDLHSELNLSSLELGDSALYFCASGDSTDTQYFGPGTRLTVL.

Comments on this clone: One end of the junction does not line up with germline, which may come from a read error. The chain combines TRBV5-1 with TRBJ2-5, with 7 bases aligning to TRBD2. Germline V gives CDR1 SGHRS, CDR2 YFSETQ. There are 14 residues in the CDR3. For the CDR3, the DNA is TGTGCCAGCAGCTTGACGGGGGGAGTGGAGACCCAGTACTTC. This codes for CASSLTGGVETQYF. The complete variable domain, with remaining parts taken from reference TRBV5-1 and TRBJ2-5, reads KAGVTQTPRYLIKTRGQQVTLSCSPISGHRSVSWYQQTPGQGLQFLFEYFSETQRNKGNFPGRFSGRQFSNSRSEMNVSTLELGDSALYLCASSLTGGVETQYFGPGTRLLVL.

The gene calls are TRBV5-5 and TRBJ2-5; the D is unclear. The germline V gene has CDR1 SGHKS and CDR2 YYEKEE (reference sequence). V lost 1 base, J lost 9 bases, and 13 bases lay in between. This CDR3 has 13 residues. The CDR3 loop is CASSLKGSGAQYF. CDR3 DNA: TGTGCCAGCAGCTTGAAGGGTTCTGGGGCCCAGTACTTC.

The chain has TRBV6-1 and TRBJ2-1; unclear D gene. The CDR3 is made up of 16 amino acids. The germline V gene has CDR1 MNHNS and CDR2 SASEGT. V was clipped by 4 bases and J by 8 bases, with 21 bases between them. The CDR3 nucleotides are TGTGCCAGCAGTGGGAAAGCCGAGCCCCGGATGGATGAGCAGTTCTTC. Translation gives CASSGKAEPRMDEQFF.

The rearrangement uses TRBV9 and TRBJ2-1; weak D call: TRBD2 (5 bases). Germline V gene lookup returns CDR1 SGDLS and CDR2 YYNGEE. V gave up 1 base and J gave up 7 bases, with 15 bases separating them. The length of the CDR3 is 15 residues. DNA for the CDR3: TGTGCCAGCAGCGTAAGATCCACCGGCGGGAATGAGCAGTTCTTC. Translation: CASSVRSTGGNEQFF.

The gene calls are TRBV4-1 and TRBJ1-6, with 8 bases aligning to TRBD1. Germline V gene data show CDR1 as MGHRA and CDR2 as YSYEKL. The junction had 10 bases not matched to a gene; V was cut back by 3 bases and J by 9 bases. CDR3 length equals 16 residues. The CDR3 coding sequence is TGCGCCAGCAGCCAGACCGACAGGGGAGGTAGTTCACCCCTCCACTTT. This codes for CASSQTDRGGSSPLHF.

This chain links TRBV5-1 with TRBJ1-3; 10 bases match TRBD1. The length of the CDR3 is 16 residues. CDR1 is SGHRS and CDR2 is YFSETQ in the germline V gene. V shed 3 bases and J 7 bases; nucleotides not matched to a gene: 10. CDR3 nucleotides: TGCGCCAGCAGCTCTTACGACAGGGGGCCATCGAACACCATATATTTT. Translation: CASSSYDRGPSNTIYF.

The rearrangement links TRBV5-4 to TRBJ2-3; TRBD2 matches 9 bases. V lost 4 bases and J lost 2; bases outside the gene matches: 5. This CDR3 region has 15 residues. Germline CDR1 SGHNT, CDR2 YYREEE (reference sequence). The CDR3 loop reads CASSVSGRHTDTQYF. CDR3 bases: TGTGCCAGCAGCGTTAGCGGGAGACACACAGATACGCAGTATTTT.

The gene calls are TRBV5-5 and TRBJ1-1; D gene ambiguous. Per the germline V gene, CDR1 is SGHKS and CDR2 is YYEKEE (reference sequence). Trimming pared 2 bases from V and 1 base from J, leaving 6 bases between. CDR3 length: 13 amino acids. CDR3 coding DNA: TGTGCCAGCAGCTTCGGGAGGAACACTGAAGCTTTCTTT. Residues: CASSFGRNTEAFF.

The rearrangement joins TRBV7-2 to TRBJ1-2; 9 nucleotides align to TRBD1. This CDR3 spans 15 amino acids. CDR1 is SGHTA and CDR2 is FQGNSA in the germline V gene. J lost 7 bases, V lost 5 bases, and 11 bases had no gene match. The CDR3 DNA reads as TGTGCCAGCAGCCTGAGACAGGGGGGAGCCTTTGGCTACACCTTC. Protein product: CASSLRQGGAFGYTF. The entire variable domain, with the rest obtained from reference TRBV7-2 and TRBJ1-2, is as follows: GAGVSQSPSNKVTEKGKDVELRCDPISGHTALYWYRQSLGQGLEFLIYFQGNSAPDKSGLPSDRFSAERTGGSVSTLTIQRTQQEDSAVYLCASSLRQGGAFGYTFGSGTRLTVV.

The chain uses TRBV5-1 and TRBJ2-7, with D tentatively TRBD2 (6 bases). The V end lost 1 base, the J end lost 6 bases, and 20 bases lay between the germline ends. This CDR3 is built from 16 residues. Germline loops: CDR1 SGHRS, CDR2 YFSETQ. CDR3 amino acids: CASSLKTGTRTTEQYF. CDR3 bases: TGCGCCAGCAGCTTGAAGACCGGGACTCGAACTACCGAGCAGTACTTC.

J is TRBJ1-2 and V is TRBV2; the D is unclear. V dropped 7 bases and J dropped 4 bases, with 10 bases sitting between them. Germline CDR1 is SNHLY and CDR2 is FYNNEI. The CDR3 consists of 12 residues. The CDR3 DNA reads TGTGCCAGCACCGCATCGCTCTATGGCTACACCTTC. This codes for CASTASLYGYTF.

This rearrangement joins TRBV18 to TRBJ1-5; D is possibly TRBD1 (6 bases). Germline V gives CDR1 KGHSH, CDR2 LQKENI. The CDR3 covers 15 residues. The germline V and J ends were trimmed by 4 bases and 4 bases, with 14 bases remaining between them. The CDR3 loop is CASSQDGGPNQPQHF. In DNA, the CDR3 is TGTGCCAGCTCACAAGACGGGGGGCCTAATCAGCCCCAGCATTTT.